Listed below are T cell receptor beta chains from one sample, sequenced in a study of T-cell reconstitution after alpha-beta-depleted transplantation in children. One entry per CDR3 protein, called by TCRdb with MiXCR from the PCR reads. The sample lists about 230,000 distinct CDR3 sequences, around 9.5% seen once, with 5% to 7% in the top ten. The material was PBMCs from the stem cell graft donor, obtained from the stem cell graft. The receptors here all came from a human donor who donated a stem cell graft to a child with acute lymphoblastic leukemia. Each CDR3 is given with its conserved first and last residue. The order of the fields is CDR3 protein, CDR3 DNA, V gene, D gene, clone size, J gene. D genes are given only for firm matches. Some rows have no size entry. The others give once, few or many, or a class for an expanded clone.

cdr3_aa: CASSLGEPGQGLYGAGYTF; cdr3_nt: TGCGCCAGCAGCTTGGGGGAACCGGGACAGGGGCTCTATGGCGCTGGCTACACCTTC; v_call: TRBV5-1; d_call: TRBD1; clone_size: few; j_call: TRBJ1-2
cdr3_aa: CASSLTGADTEAFF; cdr3_nt: TGCGCCAGCAGCTTGACGGGGGCGGACACTGAAGCTTTCTTT; v_call: TRBV5-1; d_call: NA; clone_size: many; j_call: TRBJ1-1
cdr3_aa: CSATGGGNYGYTF; cdr3_nt: TGCAGCGCAACCGGGGGGGGGAACTATGGCTACACCTTC; v_call: TRBV29-1; d_call: NA; clone_size: NA; j_call: TRBJ1-2
cdr3_aa: CASSLFGTGANEQFF; cdr3_nt: TGCGCCAGCAGCTTGTTTGGGACAGGGGCCAATGAGCAGTTCTTC; v_call: TRBV5-1; d_call: TRBD1; clone_size: NA; j_call: TRBJ2-1
cdr3_aa: CASSVQGLNTEAFF; cdr3_nt: TGTGCCAGCAGCGTACAGGGTTTGAACACTGAAGCTTTCTTT; v_call: TRBV5-4; d_call: NA; clone_size: many; j_call: TRBJ1-1
cdr3_aa: CASSGEGAFKNIQYF; cdr3_nt: TGTGCCAGCAGCGGCGAGGGGGCCTTTAAAAACATTCAGTACTTC; v_call: TRBV9; d_call: TRBD1; clone_size: NA; j_call: TRBJ2-4
cdr3_aa: CASSLDGAARDTQYF; cdr3_nt: TGTGCCAGCAGCTTAGATGGGGCTGCCCGGGATACGCAGTATTTT; v_call: TRBV11-2; d_call: NA; clone_size: many; j_call: TRBJ2-3
cdr3_aa: CSAMDASSGNTIYF; cdr3_nt: TGCAGTGCTATGGACGCTAGCTCTGGAAACACCATATATTTT; v_call: TRBV20-1; d_call: NA; clone_size: NA; j_call: TRBJ1-3
cdr3_aa: CASSLGVSGQETQYF; cdr3_nt: TGTGCCAGCAGCTTGGGGGTTTCGGGACAAGAGACCCAGTACTTC; v_call: TRBV5-4; d_call: NA; clone_size: NA; j_call: TRBJ2-5
cdr3_aa: CASSYVSSYEQYF; cdr3_nt: TGCGCCAGCAGCTACGTCAGTTCCTACGAGCAGTACTTC; v_call: TRBV5-1; d_call: NA; clone_size: few; j_call: TRBJ2-7
cdr3_aa: CASSFIAGGFRDQYF; cdr3_nt: TGTGCCAGCAGCTTCATAGCGGGGGGGTTCCGGGACCAGTACTTC; v_call: TRBV7-2; d_call: TRBD2; clone_size: NA; j_call: TRBJ2-5
cdr3_aa: CSARDVEGQVNEKLFF; cdr3_nt: TGCAGTGCTAGAGATGTGGAGGGACAGGTTAATGAAAAACTGTTTTTT; v_call: TRBV20-1; d_call: TRBD1; clone_size: NA; j_call: TRBJ1-4
cdr3_aa: CASSDPGGAKIDEQFF; cdr3_nt: TGCGCCAGCAGTGATCCCGGGGGGGCCAAGATAGATGAGCAGTTCTTC; v_call: TRBV10-2; d_call: TRBD2; clone_size: many; j_call: TRBJ2-1
cdr3_aa: CASSLGGQGAFEAFF; cdr3_nt: TGCGCCAGCAGCTTGGGAGGACAGGGGGCCTTTGAAGCTTTCTTT; v_call: TRBV5-1; d_call: TRBD1; clone_size: few; j_call: TRBJ1-1
cdr3_aa: CASSLSIFGRQGEQFF; cdr3_nt: TGTGCCAGCAGTTTATCGATTTTCGGGCGGCAGGGTGAGCAGTTCTTC; v_call: TRBV27; d_call: NA; clone_size: NA; j_call: TRBJ2-1
cdr3_aa: CASSLAWGGESGANVLTF; cdr3_nt: TGTGCCAGCAGCTTAGCTTGGGGAGGCGAATCTGGGGCCAACGTCCTGACTTTC; v_call: TRBV7-2; d_call: NA; clone_size: NA; j_call: TRBJ2-6
cdr3_aa: CASSPGRPDQPQHF; cdr3_nt: TGTGCCAGCAGCCCGGGACGGCCAGATCAGCCCCAGCATTTT; v_call: TRBV7-2; d_call: NA; clone_size: NA; j_call: TRBJ1-5
cdr3_aa: CSARGIDRGYGYTF; cdr3_nt: TGCAGTGCTAGGGGAATCGACAGGGGGTATGGCTACACCTTC; v_call: TRBV20-1; d_call: TRBD1; clone_size: few; j_call: TRBJ1-2
cdr3_aa: CASSFGPVTNTGELFF; cdr3_nt: TGCGCCAGCTCTTTCGGGCCAGTCACGAACACCGGGGAGCTGTTTTTT; v_call: TRBV5-1; d_call: NA; clone_size: NA; j_call: TRBJ2-2
cdr3_aa: CGLTSGDHQETQYF; cdr3_nt: TGCGGCCTGACTAGCGGGGACCACCAAGAGACCCAGTACTTC; v_call: TRBV20-1; d_call: TRBD2; clone_size: many; j_call: TRBJ2-5
cdr3_aa: CASSQRTGEGSYTQYF; cdr3_nt: TGCGCCAGCAGCCAACGAACAGGGGAGGGATCATATACGCAGTATTTT; v_call: TRBV5-1; d_call: NA; clone_size: many; j_call: TRBJ2-3
cdr3_aa: CASSYSYGEEYEQYF; cdr3_nt: TGTGCCAGCAGTTACTCGTACGGGGAGGAGTACGAGCAGTACTTC; v_call: TRBV6-5; d_call: NA; clone_size: many; j_call: TRBJ2-7
cdr3_aa: CASSSGPSGVYEQYF; cdr3_nt: TGTGCCAGCAGCTCCGGACCCTCCGGCGTTTACGAGCAGTACTTC; v_call: TRBV7-2; d_call: NA; clone_size: NA; j_call: TRBJ2-7
cdr3_aa: CASSQFRGGENTEAFF; cdr3_nt: TGTGCCAGCAGCCAATTCAGGGGCGGCGAGAACACTGAAGCTTTCTTT; v_call: TRBV4-2; d_call: NA; clone_size: few; j_call: TRBJ1-1
cdr3_aa: CASMAQVGSEELFF; cdr3_nt: TGCGCCAGCATGGCCCAGGTGGGCTCTGAGGAGCTGTTTTTT; v_call: TRBV5-1; d_call: NA; clone_size: many; j_call: TRBJ2-2
cdr3_aa: CASSSGLAGGPRKAQYF; cdr3_nt: TGTGCCAGCAGTTCGGGACTAGCGGGGGGACCGCGCAAGGCCCAGTACTTC; v_call: TRBV6-5; d_call: TRBD2; clone_size: NA; j_call: TRBJ2-5
cdr3_aa: CASSEHPGQGAPDTQYF; cdr3_nt: TGTGCCAGCAGTGAGCATCCGGGACAGGGGGCCCCAGATACGCAGTATTTT; v_call: TRBV25-1; d_call: TRBD1; clone_size: NA; j_call: TRBJ2-3
cdr3_aa: CASSLGVWGYEQYF; cdr3_nt: TGTGCCAGCAGCTTAGGCGTATGGGGGTACGAGCAGTACTTC; v_call: TRBV11-2; d_call: NA; clone_size: NA; j_call: TRBJ2-7
cdr3_aa: CASSFRPTREKLFF; cdr3_nt: TGTGCCAGCAGCTTCCGGCCCACCAGAGAAAAACTGTTTTTT; v_call: TRBV11-2; d_call: NA; clone_size: NA; j_call: TRBJ1-4
cdr3_aa: CATSDLNRGAETQYF; cdr3_nt: TGTGCCACCAGTGATTTGAACAGGGGGGCAGAGACCCAGTACTTC; v_call: TRBV24-1; d_call: TRBD1; clone_size: NA; j_call: TRBJ2-5
cdr3_aa: CASSVSGKGYTF; cdr3_nt: TGTGCCAGCAGCGTCAGCGGGAAGGGCTACACCTTC; v_call: TRBV9; d_call: NA; clone_size: few; j_call: TRBJ1-2
cdr3_aa: CSVEVIEGANGYTF; cdr3_nt: TGCAGCGTTGAAGTCATTGAGGGGGCTAATGGCTACACCTTC; v_call: TRBV29-1; d_call: TRBD1; clone_size: many; j_call: TRBJ1-2
cdr3_aa: CASSPSGGSSYEQYF; cdr3_nt: TGTGCCAGCAGCCCAAGCGGGGGTAGCTCCTACGAGCAGTACTTC; v_call: TRBV7-2; d_call: TRBD2; clone_size: NA; j_call: TRBJ2-7
cdr3_aa: CASSPKTGLGNQPQHF; cdr3_nt: TGTGCCAGCAGTCCCAAGACAGGTTTGGGCAATCAGCCCCAGCATTTT; v_call: TRBV27; d_call: NA; clone_size: few; j_call: TRBJ1-5
cdr3_aa: CASSPVLSYQETQYF; cdr3_nt: TGCGCCAGCAGCCCCGTACTTAGCTACCAAGAGACCCAGTACTTC; v_call: TRBV5-1; d_call: NA; clone_size: NA; j_call: TRBJ2-5
cdr3_aa: CASSSDGMNTEAFF; cdr3_nt: TGCGCCAGCAGCTCGGACGGGATGAACACTGAAGCTTTCTTT; v_call: TRBV5-1; d_call: NA; clone_size: NA; j_call: TRBJ1-1
cdr3_aa: CASSLGLPYEQYF; cdr3_nt: TGTGCCAGCAGCTTAGGACTTCCCTACGAGCAGTACTTC; v_call: TRBV5-5; d_call: NA; clone_size: few; j_call: TRBJ2-7
cdr3_aa: CASSYTGQGNEKLFF; cdr3_nt: TGTGCCAGCAGTTACACCGGACAGGGCAATGAAAAACTGTTTTTT; v_call: TRBV6-5; d_call: TRBD1; clone_size: few; j_call: TRBJ1-4
cdr3_aa: CASSLVMGGETQYF; cdr3_nt: TGCGCCAGCAGCTTGGTGATGGGGGGAGAGACCCAGTACTTC; v_call: TRBV5-1; d_call: NA; clone_size: NA; j_call: TRBJ2-5
cdr3_aa: CASSVERNYGYTF; cdr3_nt: TGTGCCAGCAGTGTAGAACGGAACTATGGCTACACCTTC; v_call: TRBV2; d_call: NA; clone_size: few; j_call: TRBJ1-2
cdr3_aa: CSVDAVNWEDNYGYTF; cdr3_nt: TGCAGCGTTGATGCCGTAAACTGGGAGGATAACTATGGCTACACCTTC; v_call: TRBV29-1; d_call: NA; clone_size: few; j_call: TRBJ1-2
cdr3_aa: CASRKRVMNTEAFF; cdr3_nt: TGTGCCAGCAGAAAAAGAGTTATGAACACTGAAGCTTTCTTT; v_call: TRBV21-1; d_call: NA; clone_size: many; j_call: TRBJ1-1
cdr3_aa: CASSSDSYLNTEAFF; cdr3_nt: TGTGCCAGCAGCTCGGACAGCTACCTGAACACTGAAGCTTTCTTT; v_call: TRBV7-6; d_call: NA; clone_size: many; j_call: TRBJ1-1
cdr3_aa: CSAGRRGSNLQKTQYF; cdr3_nt: TGCAGTGCTGGAAGGCGGGGGTCTAACCTTCAAAAGACCCAGTACTTC; v_call: TRBV20-1; d_call: TRBD2; clone_size: many; j_call: TRBJ2-5
cdr3_aa: CASRPGGLRVGENIQYF; cdr3_nt: TGCGCCAGCAGACCGGGTGGGCTGAGGGTTGGGGAAAACATTCAGTACTTC; v_call: TRBV4-1; d_call: NA; clone_size: NA; j_call: TRBJ2-4
cdr3_aa: CASSLSGRGLNTEAFF; cdr3_nt: TGTGCCAGCAGTTTAAGCGGGAGGGGATTGAACACTGAAGCTTTCTTT; v_call: TRBV12-3/TRBV12-4; d_call: NA; clone_size: few; j_call: TRBJ1-1
cdr3_aa: CASSLGQGFGGYTF; cdr3_nt: TGCGCCAGCAGCTTGGGACAGGGCTTTGGTGGCTACACCTTC; v_call: TRBV5-1; d_call: TRBD1; clone_size: many; j_call: TRBJ1-2
cdr3_aa: CSVEDRTYEQYF; cdr3_nt: TGCAGCGTTGAGGACAGAACCTACGAGCAGTACTTC; v_call: TRBV29-1; d_call: NA; clone_size: few; j_call: TRBJ2-7
cdr3_aa: CASSPPNPTSGPNF; cdr3_nt: TGTGCCAGCTCACCACCCAATCCAACCTCAGGGCCGAACTTT; v_call: TRBV18; d_call: NA; clone_size: many; j_call: TRBJ1-6
cdr3_aa: CASSSGPTYEQYF; cdr3_nt: TGCGCCAGCAGCTCGGGACCTACCTACGAGCAGTACTTC; v_call: TRBV5-1; d_call: NA; clone_size: many; j_call: TRBJ2-7
cdr3_aa: CASSFRGAGANVLTF; cdr3_nt: TGTGCCAGCAGTTTTCGGGGGGCGGGGGCCAACGTCCTGACTTTC; v_call: TRBV28; d_call: NA; clone_size: many; j_call: TRBJ2-6
cdr3_aa: CASSSSAGALSSSYNEQFF; cdr3_nt: TGTGCCAGCAGCTCATCAGCGGGGGCCCTTAGCAGCTCCTACAATGAGCAGTTCTTC; v_call: TRBV11-2; d_call: TRBD2; clone_size: NA; j_call: TRBJ2-1
cdr3_aa: CASSLYRDRGPNEQFF; cdr3_nt: TGTGCCAGCAGCTTATACCGGGACAGGGGACCCAATGAGCAGTTCTTC; v_call: TRBV7-7; d_call: TRBD1; clone_size: many; j_call: TRBJ2-1
cdr3_aa: CASSPVVDTEAFF; cdr3_nt: TGTGCCAGCTCACCAGTGGTTGACACTGAAGCTTTCTTT; v_call: TRBV18; d_call: NA; clone_size: many; j_call: TRBJ1-1
cdr3_aa: CASSSGTSATDTQYF; cdr3_nt: TGTGCCAGCAGCTCCGGGACTAGCGCCACAGATACGCAGTATTTT; v_call: TRBV5-8; d_call: TRBD2; clone_size: NA; j_call: TRBJ2-3
cdr3_aa: CAISEQGTNTEAFF; cdr3_nt: TGTGCCATCAGTGAACAGGGGACGAACACTGAAGCTTTCTTT; v_call: TRBV10-3; d_call: TRBD1; clone_size: few; j_call: TRBJ1-1
cdr3_aa: CASSPQFLGDGATDTQYF; cdr3_nt: TGTGCCAGCTCACCTCAATTCCTGGGTGACGGGGCCACAGATACGCAGTATTTT; v_call: TRBV18; d_call: NA; clone_size: many; j_call: TRBJ2-3
cdr3_aa: CASSLSTSAVGETQYF; cdr3_nt: TGCGCCAGCAGCCTATCGACTAGCGCGGTGGGAGAGACCCAGTACTTC; v_call: TRBV5-1; d_call: TRBD2; clone_size: many; j_call: TRBJ2-5
cdr3_aa: CASNLGGYDQYF; cdr3_nt: TGTGCCAGCAACCTCGGCGGCTACGACCAGTACTTC; v_call: TRBV12-3/TRBV12-4; d_call: NA; clone_size: once; j_call: TRBJ2-7
cdr3_aa: CASNPGGGQGVYF; cdr3_nt: TGTGCCAGCAACCCTGGGGGAGGGCAGGGAGTGTATTTT; v_call: TRBV12-3/TRBV12-4; d_call: NA; clone_size: few; j_call: TRBJ1-3